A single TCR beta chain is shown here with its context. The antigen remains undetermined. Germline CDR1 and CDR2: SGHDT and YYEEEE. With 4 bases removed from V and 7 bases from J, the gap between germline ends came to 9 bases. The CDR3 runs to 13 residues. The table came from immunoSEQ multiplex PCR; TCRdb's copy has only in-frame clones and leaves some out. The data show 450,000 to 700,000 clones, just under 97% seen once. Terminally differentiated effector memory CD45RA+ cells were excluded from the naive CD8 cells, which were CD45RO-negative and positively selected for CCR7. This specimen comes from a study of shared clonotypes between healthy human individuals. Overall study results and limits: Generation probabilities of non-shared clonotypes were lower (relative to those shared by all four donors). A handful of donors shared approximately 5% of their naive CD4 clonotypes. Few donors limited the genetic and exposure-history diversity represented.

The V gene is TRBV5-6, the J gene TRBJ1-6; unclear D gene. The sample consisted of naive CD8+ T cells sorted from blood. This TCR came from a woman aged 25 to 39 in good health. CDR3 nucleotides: TGTGCCAGCAGCACCGACGGGAATTCACCCCTCCACTTT. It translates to CASSTDGNSPLHF.